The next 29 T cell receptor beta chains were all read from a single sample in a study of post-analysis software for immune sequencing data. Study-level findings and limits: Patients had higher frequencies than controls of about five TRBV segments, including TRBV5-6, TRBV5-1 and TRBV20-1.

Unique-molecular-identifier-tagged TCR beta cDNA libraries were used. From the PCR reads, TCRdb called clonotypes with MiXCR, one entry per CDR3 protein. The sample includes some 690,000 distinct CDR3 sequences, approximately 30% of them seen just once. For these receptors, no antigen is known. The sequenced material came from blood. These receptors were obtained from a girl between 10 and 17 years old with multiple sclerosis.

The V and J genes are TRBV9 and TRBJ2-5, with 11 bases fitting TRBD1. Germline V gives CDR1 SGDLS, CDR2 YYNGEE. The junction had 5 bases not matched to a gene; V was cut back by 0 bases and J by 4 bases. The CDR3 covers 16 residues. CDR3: CASSVAGTGGRETQYF. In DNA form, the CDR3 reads TGTGCCAGCAGCGTAGCAGGGACAGGGGGAAGAGAGACCCAGTACTTC.

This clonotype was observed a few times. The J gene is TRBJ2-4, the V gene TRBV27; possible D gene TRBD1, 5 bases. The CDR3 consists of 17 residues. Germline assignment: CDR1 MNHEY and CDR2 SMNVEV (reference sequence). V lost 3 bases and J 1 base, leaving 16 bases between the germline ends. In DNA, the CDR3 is TGTGCCAGCAGTTTCCGATCAGGGAATAGCGCCAAAAACATTCAGTACTTC. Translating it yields CASSFRSGNSAKNIQYF.

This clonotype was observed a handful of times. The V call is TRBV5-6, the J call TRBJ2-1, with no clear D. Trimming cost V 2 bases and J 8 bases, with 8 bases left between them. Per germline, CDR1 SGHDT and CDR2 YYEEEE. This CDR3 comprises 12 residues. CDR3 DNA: TGTGCCAGCAGCTTCCTCGGCGATGAGCAGTTCTTC. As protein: CASSFLGDEQFF.

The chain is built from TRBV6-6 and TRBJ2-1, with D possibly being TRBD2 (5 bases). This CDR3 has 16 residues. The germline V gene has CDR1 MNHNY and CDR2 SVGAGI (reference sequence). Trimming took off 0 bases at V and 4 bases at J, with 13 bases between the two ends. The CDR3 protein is CASSYSGSALYNEQFF. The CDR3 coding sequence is TGTGCCAGCAGTTACTCGGGTAGCGCCCTATACAATGAGCAGTTCTTC.

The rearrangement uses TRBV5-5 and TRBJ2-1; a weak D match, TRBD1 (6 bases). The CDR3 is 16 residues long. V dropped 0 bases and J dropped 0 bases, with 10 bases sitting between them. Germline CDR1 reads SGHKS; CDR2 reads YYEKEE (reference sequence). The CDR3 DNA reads TGTGCCAGCAGCTTGGCCCGGGACAACTCCTACAATGAGCAGTTCTTC. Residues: CASSLARDNSYNEQFF.

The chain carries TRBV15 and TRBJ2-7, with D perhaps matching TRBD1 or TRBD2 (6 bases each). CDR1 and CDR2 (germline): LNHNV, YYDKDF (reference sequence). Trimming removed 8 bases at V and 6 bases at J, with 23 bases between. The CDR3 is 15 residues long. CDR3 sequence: CATQGTDRRRVEQYF. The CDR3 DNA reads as TGTGCCACCCAAGGAACCGACAGGAGGAGGGTCGAGCAGTACTTC.

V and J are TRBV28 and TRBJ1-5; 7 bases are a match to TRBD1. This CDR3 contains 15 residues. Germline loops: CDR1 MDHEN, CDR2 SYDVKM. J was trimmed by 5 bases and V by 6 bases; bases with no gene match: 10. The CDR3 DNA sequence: TGTGCCAGCAGCTCCCCAGGGGGAATAGATCAGCCCCAGCATTTT. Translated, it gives CASSSPGGIDQPQHF.

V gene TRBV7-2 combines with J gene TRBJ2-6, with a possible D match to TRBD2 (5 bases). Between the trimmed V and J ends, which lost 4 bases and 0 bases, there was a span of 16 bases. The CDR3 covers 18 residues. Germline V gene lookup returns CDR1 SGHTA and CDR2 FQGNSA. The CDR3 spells CASSYREKLSSGANVLTF. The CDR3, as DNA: TGTGCCAGCAGCTACCGGGAAAAACTTAGCTCTGGGGCCAACGTCCTGACTTTC.

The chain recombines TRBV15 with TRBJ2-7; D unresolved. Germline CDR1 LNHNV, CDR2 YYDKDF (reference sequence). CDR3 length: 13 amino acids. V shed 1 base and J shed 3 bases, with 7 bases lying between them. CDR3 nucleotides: TGTGCCACCAGCAGAGGCTGGGACTACGAGCAGTACTTC. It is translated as CATSRGWDYEQYF.

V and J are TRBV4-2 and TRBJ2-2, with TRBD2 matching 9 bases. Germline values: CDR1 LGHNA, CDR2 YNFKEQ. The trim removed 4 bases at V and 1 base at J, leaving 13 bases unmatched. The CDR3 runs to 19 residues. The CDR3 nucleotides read TGTGCCAGCAGCCCATGGGCTTCGCGGGAGGGACTGAACACCGGGGAGCTGTTTTTT. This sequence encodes CASSPWASREGLNTGELFF.

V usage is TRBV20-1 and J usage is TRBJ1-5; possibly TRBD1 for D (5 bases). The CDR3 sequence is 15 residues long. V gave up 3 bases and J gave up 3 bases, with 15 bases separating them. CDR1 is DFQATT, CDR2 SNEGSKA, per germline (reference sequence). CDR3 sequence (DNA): TGCAGTGCTAGGAGGCTTGGGACCGTCAATCAGCCCCAGCATTTT. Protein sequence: CSARRLGTVNQPQHF.

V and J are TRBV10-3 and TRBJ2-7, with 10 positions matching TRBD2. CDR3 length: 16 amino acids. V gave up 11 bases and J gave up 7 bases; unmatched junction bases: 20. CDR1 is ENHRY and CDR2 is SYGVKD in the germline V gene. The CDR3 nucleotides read TGTGCCGCCACCCACGGGCTAGCGGGGGTGTGGAGTGAGCAGTACTTC. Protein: CAATHGLAGVWSEQYF.

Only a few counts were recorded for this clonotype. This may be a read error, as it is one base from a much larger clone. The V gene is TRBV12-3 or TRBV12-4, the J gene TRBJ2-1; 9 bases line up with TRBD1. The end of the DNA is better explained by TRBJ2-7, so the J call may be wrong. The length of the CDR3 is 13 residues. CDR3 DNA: TGTGCCAGCAGGGACAGGGGTGACAATGAGCAGTACTTC. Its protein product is CASRDRGDNEQYF.

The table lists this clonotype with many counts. In DNA form, the CDR3 reads TGTGCCAGCAGGGCTAGCGGGAGGGGTATCTCCTACGAGCAGTACTTC. Translation: CASRASGRGISYEQYF. The V call is TRBV6-5, the J call TRBJ2-7, with 12 bases lining up with TRBD2. Germline V CDR1 and CDR2: MNHEY, SVGAGI. Trimming at V came to 6 bases and at J to 0 bases, leaving 6 bases not matched to a gene. The CDR3 spans 16 residues.

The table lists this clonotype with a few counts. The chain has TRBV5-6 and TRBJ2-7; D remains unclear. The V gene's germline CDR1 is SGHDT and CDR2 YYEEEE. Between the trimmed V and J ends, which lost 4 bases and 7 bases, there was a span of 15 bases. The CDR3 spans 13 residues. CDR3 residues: CASSPFPSKEQYF. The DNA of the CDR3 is TGTGCCAGCAGCCCATTCCCCAGCAAAGAGCAGTACTTC.

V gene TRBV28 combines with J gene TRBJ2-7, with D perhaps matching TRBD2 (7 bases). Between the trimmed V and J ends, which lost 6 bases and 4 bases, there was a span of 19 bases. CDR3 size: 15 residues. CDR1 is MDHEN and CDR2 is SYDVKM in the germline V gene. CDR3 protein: CASRPSRGAYYEQYF. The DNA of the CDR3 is TGTGCCAGCAGACCAAGTCGGGGGGCTTATTACGAGCAGTACTTC. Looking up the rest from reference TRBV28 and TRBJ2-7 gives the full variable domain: DVKVTQSSRYLVKRTGEKVFLECVQDMDHENMFWYRQDPGLGLRLIYFSYDVKMKEKGDIPEGYSVSREKKERFSLILESASTNQTSMYLCASRPSRGAYYEQYFGPGTRLTVT.

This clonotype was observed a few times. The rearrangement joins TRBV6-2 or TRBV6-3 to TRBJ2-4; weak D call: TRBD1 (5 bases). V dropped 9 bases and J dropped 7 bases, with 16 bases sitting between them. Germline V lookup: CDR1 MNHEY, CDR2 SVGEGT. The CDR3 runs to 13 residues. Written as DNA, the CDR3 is TGTGCCAGTCGATTGACAGCTGCGAACATTCAGTACTTC. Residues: CASRLTAANIQYF.

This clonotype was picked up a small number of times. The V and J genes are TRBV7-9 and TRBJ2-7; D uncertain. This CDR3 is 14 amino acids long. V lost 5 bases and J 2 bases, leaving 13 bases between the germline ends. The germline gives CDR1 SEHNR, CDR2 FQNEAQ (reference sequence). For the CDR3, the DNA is TGTGCCAGCAGCGCCCCGTTACCACCCTACGAGCAGTACTTC. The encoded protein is CASSAPLPPYEQYF.

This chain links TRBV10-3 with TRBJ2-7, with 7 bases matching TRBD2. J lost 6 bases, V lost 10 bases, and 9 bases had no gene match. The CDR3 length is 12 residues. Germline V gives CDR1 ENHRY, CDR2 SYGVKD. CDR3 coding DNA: TGTGCCACCGGGGAGGGTACCGGCGAGCAGTACTTC. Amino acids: CATGEGTGEQYF.

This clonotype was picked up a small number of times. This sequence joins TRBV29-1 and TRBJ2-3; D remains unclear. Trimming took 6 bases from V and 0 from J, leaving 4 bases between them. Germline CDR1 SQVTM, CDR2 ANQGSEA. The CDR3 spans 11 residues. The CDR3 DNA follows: TGCAGCGTGTGGAGCACAGATACGCAGTATTTT. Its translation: CSVWSTDTQYF.

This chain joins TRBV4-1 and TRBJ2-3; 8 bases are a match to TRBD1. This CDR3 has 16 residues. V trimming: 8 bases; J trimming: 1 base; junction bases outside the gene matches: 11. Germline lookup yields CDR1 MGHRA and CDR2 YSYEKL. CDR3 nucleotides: TGCGCCAGCGACCAAACAGGGGGTGCAGGCACAGATACGCAGTATTTT. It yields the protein CASDQTGGAGTDTQYF.

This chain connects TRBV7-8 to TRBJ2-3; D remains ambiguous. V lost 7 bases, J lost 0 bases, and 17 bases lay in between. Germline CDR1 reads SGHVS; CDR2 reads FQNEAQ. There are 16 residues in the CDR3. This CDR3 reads CASTFSRSKSTDTQYF. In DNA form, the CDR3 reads TGTGCCAGCACCTTTTCGAGGAGCAAAAGCACAGATACGCAGTATTTT.

CDR3 region: CASSLVGGMLYTEAFF. CDR3 nucleotide sequence: TGTGCCAGCAGCTTAGTGGGGGGGATGTTGTACACTGAAGCTTTCTTT. The chain has TRBV7-2 and TRBJ1-1, with D maybe TRBD1 (5 bases). This CDR3 has 16 amino acids. The V and J ends lost 1 base and 3 bases respectively, with 15 bases between them. Germline V gives CDR1 SGHTA, CDR2 FQGNSA.

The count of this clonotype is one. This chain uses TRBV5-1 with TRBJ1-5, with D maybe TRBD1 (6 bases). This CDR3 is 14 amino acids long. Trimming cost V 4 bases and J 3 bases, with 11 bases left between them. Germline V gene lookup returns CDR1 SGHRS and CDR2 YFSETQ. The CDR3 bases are TGCGCCAGCAGCCGAACAGGGACCAATCAGCCCCAGCATTTT. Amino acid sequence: CASSRTGTNQPQHF.

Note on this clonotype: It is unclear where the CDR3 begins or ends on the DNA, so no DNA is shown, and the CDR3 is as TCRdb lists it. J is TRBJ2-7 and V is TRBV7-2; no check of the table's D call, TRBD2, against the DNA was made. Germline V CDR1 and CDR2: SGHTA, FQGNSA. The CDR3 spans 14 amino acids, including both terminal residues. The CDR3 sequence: CACSAGLAGDEQYF.

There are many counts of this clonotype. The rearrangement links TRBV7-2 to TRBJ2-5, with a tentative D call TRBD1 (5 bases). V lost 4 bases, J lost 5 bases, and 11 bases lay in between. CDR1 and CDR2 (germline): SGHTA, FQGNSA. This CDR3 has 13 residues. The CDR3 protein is CASSWGRRETQYF. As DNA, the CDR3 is TGTGCCAGCAGCTGGGGCAGGCGCGAGACCCAGTACTTC.

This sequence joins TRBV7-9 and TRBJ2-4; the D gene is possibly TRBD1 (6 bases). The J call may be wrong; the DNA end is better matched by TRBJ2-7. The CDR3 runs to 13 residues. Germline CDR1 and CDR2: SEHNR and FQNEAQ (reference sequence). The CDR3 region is CASRNVRGHEQYF. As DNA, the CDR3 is TGTGCCAGCAGGAACGTCAGGGGACACGAGCAGTACTTC.

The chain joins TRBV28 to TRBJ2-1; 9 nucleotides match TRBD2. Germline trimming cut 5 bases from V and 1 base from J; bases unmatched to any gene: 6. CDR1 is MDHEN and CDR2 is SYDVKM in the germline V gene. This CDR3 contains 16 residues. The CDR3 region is CASSITSGLSYNEQFF. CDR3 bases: TGTGCCAGCAGTATAACTAGCGGGCTATCCTACAATGAGCAGTTCTTC.

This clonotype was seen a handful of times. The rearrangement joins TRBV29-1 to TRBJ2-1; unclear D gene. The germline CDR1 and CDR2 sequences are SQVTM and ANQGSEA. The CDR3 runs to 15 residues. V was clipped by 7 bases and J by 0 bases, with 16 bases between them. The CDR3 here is CSEQRSGLSYNEQFF. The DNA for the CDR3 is TGCAGCGAACAACGATCAGGTCTCTCCTACAATGAGCAGTTCTTC.